The 22 T cell receptor beta chains below come from one sample, sequenced in a study of T-cell memory formation after mild COVID-19 (dated by TCRdb to the early 2020s). The protocol used for the library was 5' RACE. Reads for this sample came from an Illumina NovaSeq 6000. The public sequencing data were trimmed at Q25 with fastp and processed into clonotypes with MiXCR by TCRdb, which kept only in-frame beta chains. Entries that share a CDR3 protein sequence are merged under the most common genes and DNA. The sample table holds roughly 600,000 distinct CDR3 sequences, of which around 17% were seen once. The ten most abundant clones make up more than 10% of the sample. Source material: PBMCs or a T cell subset sorted from them (not recorded which). The source is an adult woman who had mild COVID-19 (a few samples of this study predate the infection). The sample titles of this study are shuffled in the database, so cell type and time point are left out; the donor was told from shared clones.

The chain is built from TRBV12-3 or TRBV12-4 and TRBJ2-1; D is perhaps TRBD1 or TRBD2 (5 bases each). The CDR3 contains 14 residues. V was cut by 3 bases and J by 6 bases, with 12 bases left in between. This chain's CDR3 is CASSFSGTGNEQFF. The CDR3 DNA reads as TGTGCCAGCAGTTTCTCCGGGACGGGCAATGAGCAGTTCTTC.

The V call is TRBV5-4, the J call TRBJ2-5; D might be TRBD1 (6 bases). The CDR3 length is 14 residues. The ends were cut back, 4 bases at V and 4 bases at J, with 14 bases in the middle. Looked up from germline, CDR1 is SGHNT and CDR2 is YYREEE (reference sequence). This CDR3 is CASSPPDSGETQYF. The CDR3 DNA sequence: TGTGCCAGCAGCCCCCCGGACAGTGGAGAGACCCAGTACTTC.

The chain joins TRBV7-9 to TRBJ2-3; 9 positions agree with TRBD2. V shed 5 bases and J 6 bases; nucleotides not matched to a gene: 12. This CDR3 is 16 amino acids long. CDR1 and CDR2 (germline): SEHNR, FQNEAQ (reference sequence). CDR3 region: CASSLRTSAGGDTQYF. CDR3 in DNA: TGTGCCAGCAGCCTACGGACTAGCGCCGGCGGGGATACGCAGTATTTT. Together with reference TRBV7-9 and TRBJ2-3, the CDR3 gives the full variable domain: DTGVSQNPRHKITKRGQNVTFRCDPISEHNRLYWYRQTLGQGPEFLTYFQNEAQLEKSRLLSDRFSAERPKGSFSTLEIQRTEQGDSAMYLCASSLRTSAGGDTQYFGPGTRLTVL.

The CDR3 DNA reads TGCGCCAGCAGCTGGGGGACAGGGGCTATGAACACTGAAGCTTTCTTT. This encodes CASSWGTGAMNTEAFF. The rearrangement links TRBV5-1 to TRBJ1-1; the match to TRBD1 covers 10 bases. There are 16 residues in the CDR3. V shed 3 bases and J 0 bases; nucleotides not matched to a gene: 5. CDR1 SGHRS and CDR2 YFSETQ come from the germline V gene.

The chain couples TRBV11-2 to TRBJ2-5; 12 positions match TRBD1. The V gene end was trimmed by 0 bases and the J gene end by 5 bases; junction bases not matched to a gene: 4. Germline CDR1 and CDR2: SGHAT and FQNNGV. The CDR3 has 16 amino acids. CDR3 DNA: TGTGCCAGCAGCTTAGAATATGGGACAGGGGGCGAGACCCAGTACTTC. Translation gives CASSLEYGTGGETQYF.

The V call is TRBV24-1, the J call TRBJ1-1; possible D gene TRBD1, 5 bases. CDR1 and CDR2 (germline): KGHDR, SFDVKD. The CDR3 runs to 13 residues. Trimming stripped 9 bases from V and 2 bases from J, with 12 bases between. This CDR3 reads CATRGPKNTEAFF. CDR3 DNA sequence: TGTGCCACCCGGGGACCGAAAAACACTGAAGCTTTCTTT.

This clonotype was recorded at least ten times. V is TRBV7-9 and J is TRBJ2-5; maybe TRBD1 (6 bases). CDR1 and CDR2 from the germline V gene are SEHNR and FQNEAQ (reference sequence). The V gene lost 7 bases and the J gene lost 5 bases, with 14 bases spanning the gap. The CDR3 sequence is 13 residues long. The CDR3 loop reads CASTVQGMETQYF. For the CDR3, the DNA is TGTGCCAGCACCGTACAGGGTATGGAGACCCAGTACTTC.

This clonotype was counted ten times or more. The chain combines TRBV11-2 with TRBJ2-2, with TRBD1 matching 9 bases. The J segment lost 1 base and the V segment lost 5 bases, leaving 5 bases of the junction unmatched. Germline loops: CDR1 SGHAT, CDR2 FQNNGV. The CDR3 sequence is 16 residues long. CDR3 bases: TGTGCCAGCAGCCCCCGGACAGGGGTGAACACCGGGGAGCTGTTTTTT. This gives the protein CASSPRTGVNTGELFF.

The chain employs TRBV9 and TRBJ2-7, with a possible D match to TRBD1 (6 bases). Trimming took off 0 bases at V and 1 base at J, with 8 bases between the two ends. Germline values: CDR1 SGDLS, CDR2 YYNGEE. This CDR3 contains 14 residues. The CDR3 coding sequence is TGTGCCAGCAGCGTAGGGGACATTTCCTACGAGCAGTACTTC. Its protein is CASSVGDISYEQYF.

The table lists this clonotype with a few counts. CDR3 residues: CASSALSGGDYTF. The CDR3 DNA sequence: TGTGCCAGCAGCGCCTTGTCTGGAGGTGACTACACCTTC. V is TRBV7-9 and J is TRBJ1-2; D is undetermined. V shed 5 bases and J shed 10 bases, with 17 bases lying between them. The CDR3 consists of 13 residues. Germline CDR1 SEHNR, CDR2 FQNEAQ (reference sequence).

J is TRBJ1-3 and V is TRBV18, with no clear D. CDR3 length: 15 amino acids. V lost 1 base, J lost 0 bases, and 7 bases lay in between. Germline lookup yields CDR1 KGHSH and CDR2 LQKENI. The chain's CDR3 is CASSPHEPSGNTIYF. CDR3 in DNA: TGTGCCAGCTCACCACACGAGCCCTCTGGAAACACCATATATTTT.

This clonotype was seen a few times. The genes are TRBV7-9 and TRBJ2-5; 9 nucleotides line up with TRBD2. J lost 5 bases, V lost 1 base, and 8 bases had no gene match. This CDR3 is built from 16 residues. The germline V gene encodes CDR1 SEHNR and CDR2 FQNEAQ (reference sequence). CDR3 loop: CASSLGGGGAEETQYF. CDR3 coding DNA: TGTGCCAGCAGCTTAGGCGGCGGGGGGGCCGAGGAGACCCAGTACTTC.

This clonotype has more than one count but fewer than ten. V is TRBV7-9 and J is TRBJ1-3; 7 bases match TRBD1. J gave up 0 bases and V 8 bases, and 13 bases lay outside the gene matches. Germline V gives CDR1 SEHNR, CDR2 FQNEAQ (reference sequence). CDR3 length: 17 residues. The CDR3: CASGDRAPGTSGNTIYF. In DNA form, the CDR3 reads TGTGCCAGCGGCGACAGGGCCCCTGGAACCTCTGGAAACACCATATATTTT.

V usage is TRBV7-9 and J usage is TRBJ2-7, with no clear D. CDR3 length: 14 amino acids. V was trimmed by 7 bases and J by 6 bases, leaving 19 bases between them. CDR1 SEHNR and CDR2 FQNEAQ come from the germline V gene (reference sequence). CDR3 coding DNA: TGTGCCAGCACCGCAGCCCGGACCCCCGGCGAGCAGTACTTC. Protein: CASTAARTPGEQYF.

This rearrangement joins TRBV29-1 to TRBJ2-7; D remains ambiguous. The germline V gene encodes CDR1 SQVTM and CDR2 ANQGSEA. There are 11 residues in the CDR3. V was trimmed by 6 bases and J by 4 bases, leaving 10 bases between them. As DNA, the CDR3 is TGCAGCGTCGCCACCGGGTACGAGCAGTACTTC. Translating gives CSVATGYEQYF.

This clonotype was found a few times. The rearrangement joins TRBV3-1 to TRBJ1-4, with TRBD1 identical over 9 bases. The V gene end was trimmed by 8 bases and the J gene end by 8 bases; junction bases not matched to a gene: 6. This CDR3 is built from 13 residues. Looked up from germline, CDR1 is LGHDT and CDR2 is YNNKEL (reference sequence). The CDR3 region has the DNA TGTGCCAGCGGCACAGGGGGCTGGGAAAAACTGTTTTTT. Amino acids: CASGTGGWEKLFF.

V and J are TRBV4-1 and TRBJ1-1, with D maybe TRBD1 (6 bases). CDR1 is MGHRA, CDR2 YSYEKL, per germline. V shed 0 bases and J shed 1 base, with 9 bases lying between them. CDR3 length: 15 amino acids. The CDR3 DNA is TGCGCCAGCAGCCAAGAGGGCAGGGGGAACACTGAAGCTTTCTTT. Translating it yields CASSQEGRGNTEAFF.

The V gene is TRBV7-9, the J gene TRBJ2-1; D is perhaps TRBD1 (6 bases). This CDR3 is 15 amino acids long. The germline V gene encodes CDR1 SEHNR and CDR2 FQNEAQ (reference sequence). V lost 0 bases, J lost 9 bases, and 15 bases lay in between. The CDR3 loop reads CASSLARRGEAEQFF. The CDR3 nucleotides read TGTGCCAGCAGCTTAGCGCGCAGGGGAGAGGCTGAGCAGTTCTTC.

As DNA, the CDR3 is TGTGCCAGCAGCTTAACGTTCGGGACAGCCTCCTACAATGAGCAGTTCTTC. Protein: CASSLTFGTASYNEQFF. This chain links TRBV7-3 with TRBJ2-1; TRBD1 aligns across 7 bases. CDR1 is SGHTA, CDR2 FQGTGA, per germline. CDR3 size: 17 residues. J gave up 0 bases and V 0 bases, and 5 bases lay outside the gene matches.

The chain has TRBV27 and TRBJ2-3; 8 bases are a match to TRBD1. The germline V gene encodes CDR1 MNHEY and CDR2 SMNVEV (reference sequence). Trimming removed 4 bases from V and 3 bases from J; junction bases left unmatched: 9. The CDR3 has 16 residues. Written as DNA, the CDR3 is TGTGCCAGCAGTTCCCCGGACAGGGCTCATACAGATACGCAGTATTTT. It is translated as CASSSPDRAHTDTQYF.

The chain links TRBV4-1 to TRBJ2-7, with 9 positions matching TRBD1. Germline V gene data show CDR1 as MGHRA and CDR2 as YSYEKL. With V trimmed by 5 bases and J by 5 bases, 16 bases remained unmatched. The CDR3 loop spans 17 amino acids. CDR3 DNA: TGCGCCAGCAGCGAAACCCTGACGGGGACAGGGCCCCACGAGCAGTACTTC. Translation: CASSETLTGTGPHEQYF.

This clonotype has just a few counts. The chain employs TRBV3-1 and TRBJ2-7, with 7 bases that match TRBD1. This CDR3 contains 15 residues. With 8 bases clipped from V and 1 base from J, the junction kept 11 bases outside the gene matches. Germline CDR1 and CDR2: LGHDT and YNNKEL (reference sequence). DNA of the CDR3: TGTGCCAGCGGAAGAACAGGGGACCTATCCTACGAGCAGTACTTC. Amino acid sequence: CASGRTGDLSYEQYF.